This TCR beta chain derives from a study of blood T cell repertoires in COVID-19. The CDR3 runs 11 residues. CDR1 and CDR2 from the germline V gene are SGHRS and YFSETQ. Trimming pared 3 bases from V and 7 bases from J, leaving 2 bases between. In the study's own analysis: It was from reference gene primer amplification that nucleated cell counts were estimated. TCRdb's table, derived via immunoSEQ multiplex PCR, lists solely in-frame clones and lacks some. V and J calls and clone size come straight from that table; D and trimming were deduced from the DNA. Here the sample spans 30,000 to 40,000 clones, 70% to 90% being singletons.

J is TRBJ1-6 and V is TRBV5-1; D gene uncertain. This receptor was identified in a woman older than 75 with active or convalescent COVID-19. The sample consisted of peripheral blood. CDR3 residues: CASSSNSPLHF. CDR3 nucleotide sequence: TGCGCCAGCAGCTCGAATTCACCCCTCCACTTT.